This is a list of T cell receptor beta chains from one sample in a study of blood T cell repertoires in COVID-19. TCRdb's copy holds only in-frame clones and misses some; the assay was immunoSEQ multiplex PCR. The sample yields roughly 150,000 clones, about four fifths seen once. Sequenced: PBMCs or T cells enriched from blood (not recorded which). These receptors came from a woman between 55 and 75 years old who had recovered from COVID-19. The CDR3 runs from the conserved cysteine through the conserved F or W. D genes are given only for firm matches. Clone size is not always given. Where it is, it says once, few, many or a class for expanded clones.

d_gene: .; v_gene: TRBV2; abundance: .; j_gene: TRBJ1-2; CDR3aa: CASRGPSYGYTF; CDR3nt: TGTGCCAGCAGGGGGCCTTCCTATGGCTACACCTTC
d_gene: TRBD1; v_gene: TRBV4-1; abundance: .; j_gene: TRBJ1-5; CDR3aa: CASSQGRRDRGHNSNQPQHF; CDR3nt: TGCGCCAGCAGCCAAGGGCGTAGGGACAGGGGACATAATAGCAATCAGCCCCAGCATTTT
d_gene: .; v_gene: TRBV2; abundance: .; j_gene: TRBJ1-2; CDR3aa: CASIKEPGVPGYTF; CDR3nt: TGTGCCAGTATAAAAGAACCAGGTGTTCCGGGCTACACCTTC
d_gene: .; v_gene: TRBV5-8; abundance: .; j_gene: TRBJ2-1; CDR3aa: CASSSRQEQFF; CDR3nt: TGTGCCAGCAGCAGTCGACAGGAGCAGTTCTTC
d_gene: .; v_gene: TRBV2; abundance: .; j_gene: TRBJ2-6; CDR3aa: CASRRRGGVSGANVLTF; CDR3nt: TGTGCCAGTAGACGGCGGGGAGGAGTGTCTGGGGCCAACGTCCTGACTTTC
d_gene: TRBD1; v_gene: TRBV6-4; abundance: .; j_gene: TRBJ1-2; CDR3aa: CASSEGDSRGYGYTF; CDR3nt: TGTGCCAGCAGTGAAGGGGACAGCCGAGGTTATGGCTACACCTTC
d_gene: TRBD1; v_gene: TRBV5-6; abundance: .; j_gene: TRBJ1-4; CDR3aa: CASSSRDRGVTNEKLFF; CDR3nt: TGTGCCAGCAGCTCGCGGGACAGGGGTGTAACTAATGAAAAACTGTTTTTT
d_gene: .; v_gene: TRBV3-1/TRBV3-2; abundance: .; j_gene: TRBJ2-7; CDR3aa: CASSPTPQGLGEQYF; CDR3nt: TGTGCCAGCAGCCCGACACCACAGGGTTTGGGCGAGCAGTACTTC
d_gene: .; v_gene: TRBV9; abundance: .; j_gene: TRBJ2-7; CDR3aa: CASSVVPGAYEQYF; CDR3nt: TGTGCCAGCAGCGTGGTCCCGGGGGCCTACGAGCAGTACTTC
d_gene: TRBD2; v_gene: TRBV7-2; abundance: .; j_gene: TRBJ2-3; CDR3aa: CASSSPWTSGGARTDTQYF; CDR3nt: TGTGCCAGCAGCTCGCCCTGGACTAGCGGGGGGGCCCGCACAGATACGCAGTATTTT
d_gene: .; v_gene: TRBV20-1; abundance: few; j_gene: TRBJ2-6; CDR3aa: CSASRSGANVLTF; CDR3nt: TGCAGTGCTAGTCGCTCTGGGGCCAACGTCCTGACTTTC
d_gene: TRBD1; v_gene: TRBV2; abundance: .; j_gene: TRBJ1-1; CDR3aa: CASSEAGGTGSLEAFF; CDR3nt: TGTGCCAGCAGTGAAGCAGGAGGGACAGGGAGCCTTGAAGCTTTCTTT
d_gene: TRBD1; v_gene: TRBV2; abundance: .; j_gene: TRBJ1-2; CDR3aa: CASSAVGTGGDYGYTF; CDR3nt: TGTGCCAGCAGCGCAGTAGGGACAGGGGGGGACTATGGCTACACCTTC